The 6 T cell receptor beta chains below all came from one sample that was sequenced in a study of T cell responses to AZD1222 COVID-19 vaccine. Sequencing used immunoSEQ multiplex PCR; TCRdb keeps in-frame clones, though not all of them. The data hold about 64,000 clones, with about 89% observed a single time. The source material was peripheral blood, sampled 28 days after the second dose of the MenACWY control vaccine. These TCRs come from an adult who received the MenACWY meningococcal vaccine as a control.

CDR3 sequence: CASSSRVGQPQHF. Here the CDR3 DNA reads TGTGCCAGCAGTTCTAGGGTAGGGCAGCCCCAGCATTTT. The chain links TRBV12-3 or TRBV12-4 to TRBJ1-5; D is unresolved. This CDR3 is built from 13 residues. Trimming shortened V by 4 bases and J by 7 bases, and 11 bases separated the two germline ends.

The rearrangement links TRBV7-6 to TRBJ2-6, with TRBD1 matching over 10 bases. Unmatched junction bases numbered 2, after V lost 3 bases and J lost 0 bases. This CDR3 region has 17 residues. The germline CDR1 and CDR2 sequences are SGHVS and FNYEAQ. The CDR3 DNA follows: TGTGCCAGCAGCTTCGGGACAGGGGTCTCTGGGGCCAACGTCCTGACTTTC. It yields the protein CASSFGTGVSGANVLTF.

The chain is built from TRBV29-1 and TRBJ2-1; no firm D call. Per the germline V gene, CDR1 is SQVTM and CDR2 is ANQGSEA. The CDR3 is 12 amino acids. Trimming removed 0 bases at V and 5 bases at J, with 5 bases between. CDR3 bases: TGCAGCGTTGAAGAGCGTGACAATGAGCAGTTCTTC. This translates into CSVEERDNEQFF.

This clone was counted once. This chain links TRBV18 with TRBJ1-1; TRBD1 aligns across 7 bases. This CDR3 contains 12 residues. J lost 11 bases, V lost 1 base, and 4 bases had no gene match. In germline, CDR1 is KGHSH, CDR2 LQKENI. The CDR3 loop is CASSPRQGEAFF. CDR3 DNA: TGTGCCAGCTCACCACGACAGGGTGAGGCTTTCTTT.

The rearrangement joins TRBV10-2 to TRBJ2-1; the D is unclear. The germline gives CDR1 WSHSY, CDR2 SAAADI. V was clipped by 8 bases and J by 2 bases, with 13 bases between them. The CDR3 is 14 amino acids. This chain's CDR3 is CASGEAATYNEQFF. The CDR3 DNA is TGCGCCAGCGGGGAAGCAGCGACCTACAATGAGCAGTTCTTC.

V and J are TRBV7-9 and TRBJ2-7; D is unresolved. V was trimmed by 6 bases and J by 3 bases, leaving 6 bases between them. The length of the CDR3 is 11 residues. Germline values: CDR1 SEHNR, CDR2 FQNEAQ (reference sequence). This CDR3 reads CASSGYYEQYF. The DNA for the CDR3 is TGTGCCAGCAGTGGGTACTACGAGCAGTACTTC.